Described below is a single TCR beta chain sequence and its context. No antigen is known for it. This entry comes from a study of OX40 agonist ivuxolimab in advanced cancers. Study details: Partial responses were seen in three patients, one with hepatocellular carcinoma and two with cutaneous melanoma. Study-wide points: There was clonal expansion of CD4+ and CD8+ blood T cells by week 6 at 0.1 to 3.0 mg/kg. CD4+ T cells averaged fewer expanded clones than CD8+ T cells.

Peripheral blood came from all dose cohorts at three timepoints. Trimming cost V 2 bases and J 5 bases, with 15 bases left between them. Germline CDR1 SGHAT, CDR2 FQNNGV. The CDR3 extends over 16 amino acids. Libraries were prepared by immunoSEQ multiplex PCR; TCRdb keeps only in-frame clonotypes and omits some of them. The data show fewer than 85,000 clones, with around 85% seen just once and 0.75% held by the top ten. This receptor was taken from an adult with an advanced solid tumor such as melanoma, head and neck, liver or kidney cancer. Sequencing was performed on CD4+ or CD8+ T cells sorted from blood, taken in a trial of the OX40 agonist ivuxolimab. V gene TRBV11-2 combines with J gene TRBJ2-2; D remains unclear. The CDR3, as DNA: TGTGCCAGCAGCTTACTCTTAGCCCCTCCGACCGGGGAGCTGTTTTTT. Its protein product is CASSLLLAPPTGELFF.